Listed below are T cell receptor beta chains from one sample, sequenced in a study of blood T cells in healthy people across ages. TCRdb re-called the 5' RACE reads through MiXCR, storing one row per CDR3 protein. The sample lists 1.8 million or so distinct CDR3 sequences; about two fifths were seen once. The sequencing input was blood. Every receptor here comes from a human donor in good health. The CDR3 runs from the conserved cysteine through the conserved F or W. A D gene is named only where the DNA matches it firmly. Expanded clones are given a class, and other clones once, few, many or no size at all.

size: -
J: TRBJ1-4
D: TRBD1
V: TRBV28
DNA: TGTGCCAGCAGTGTCCCGGGACAGGATAATGAAAAACTGTTTTTT
CDR3: CASSVPGQDNEKLFF

size: -
J: TRBJ1-3
D: -
V: TRBV29-1
DNA: TGCAGCGTTGTAGGGGACTCTGGAAACACCATATATTTT
CDR3: CSVVGDSGNTIYF

size: few
J: TRBJ2-6
D: -
V: TRBV10-3
DNA: TGTGCCATCAGTGGAACCGGACGGATGGAAGCCAACGTCCTGACTTTC
CDR3: CAISGTGRMEANVLTF

size: -
J: TRBJ1-1
D: -
V: TRBV7-2
DNA: TGTGCCAGCAGCTTAGTTGCCTTTTGGGGCGGCGGCACTGAAGCTTTCTTT
CDR3: CASSLVAFWGGGTEAFF

size: -
J: TRBJ1-4
D: -
V: TRBV4-1
DNA: TGCGCCAGCAGCCAATTTTCAGGCGTAATGACTAACCTTAATGAAAAACTGTTTTTT
CDR3: CASSQFSGVMTNLNEKLFF

size: -
J: TRBJ1-1
D: -
V: TRBV7-9
DNA: TGTGCCAGCAGCTTATTTATGCCTTCTGGGGGTGAAGCTTTCTTT
CDR3: CASSLFMPSGGEAFF

size: -
J: TRBJ2-7
D: -
V: TRBV6-5
DNA: TGTGCCAGCAGTTACTCCTCCGCGAACGAGCAGTACTTC
CDR3: CASSYSSANEQYF

size: -
J: TRBJ2-7
D: TRBD1
V: TRBV4-3
DNA: TGCGCCAGCAGCCAAGAGGACAGGTTTTACGAGCAGTACTTC
CDR3: CASSQEDRFYEQYF

size: few
J: TRBJ2-6
D: -
V: TRBV4-1
DNA: TGCGCCAGCAGCCAGCATCACCCAGGGACGGGTACTTTGATCCTGACTTTC
CDR3: CASSQHHPGTGTLILTF

size: -
J: TRBJ2-5
D: -
V: TRBV9
DNA: TGTGCCAGCAGCGAGAGCCAGGGAGAGACCCAGTACTTC
CDR3: CASSESQGETQYF

size: -
J: TRBJ2-3
D: TRBD2
V: TRBV20-1
DNA: TGCAGTGCTAGAGATCCTGGGACTAGCGGGGATCCCAATACGCAGTATTTT
CDR3: CSARDPGTSGDPNTQYF

size: -
J: TRBJ2-3
D: TRBD2
V: TRBV5-1
DNA: TGCGCCAGCAGCTTGGGACTAGCGGAAGATACGCAGTATTTT
CDR3: CASSLGLAEDTQYF

size: -
J: TRBJ1-5
D: -
V: TRBV28
DNA: TGTGCCAGCAGTTTACGCGCGCCGGGAGTTTATAGCAGTCAGCCCCAGCATTTT
CDR3: CASSLRAPGVYSSQPQHF

size: -
J: TRBJ1-4
D: TRBD1
V: TRBV9
DNA: TGTGCCAGCAGCCACGACAGGGGCGGAGGTAAAAAACCGTTTTTT
CDR3: CASSHDRGGGKKPFF

size: -
J: TRBJ1-2
D: -
V: TRBV7-3
DNA: TGTGCCAGCAGCTATGGGCAGGGAATAGGGGGCTACACCTTC
CDR3: CASSYGQGIGGYTF

size: few
J: TRBJ2-5
D: -
V: TRBV7-6
DNA: TGTGCCAGCAGCCCTAATTTCGGACGACAAAACCAAGAGACCCAGTACTTC
CDR3: CASSPNFGRQNQETQYF

size: few
J: TRBJ2-5
D: -
V: TRBV4-2
DNA: TGTGCCAGCAGCCAAGATCTTTTTACAGTACAAGAGACCCAGTACTTC
CDR3: CASSQDLFTVQETQYF

size: -
J: TRBJ2-3
D: -
V: TRBV12-3/TRBV12-4
DNA: TGTGCCAGCAGTTCCTACGGGGAGTCAGATACGCAGTATTTT
CDR3: CASSSYGESDTQYF

size: -
J: TRBJ1-1
D: -
V: TRBV3-1
DNA: TGTGCCAGCAGCCACCTAGGGGGGGACACTGAAGCTTTCTTT
CDR3: CASSHLGGDTEAFF

size: -
J: TRBJ2-1
D: -
V: TRBV4-3
DNA: TGCGCCAGCAGCCAGGGGGTAACCTACAATGAGCAGTTCTTC
CDR3: CASSQGVTYNEQFF

size: -
J: TRBJ2-1
D: -
V: TRBV12-5
DNA: TGTGCTAGTGGCCCTCCCGGGGTTTCCTACAATGAGCAGTTCTTC
CDR3: CASGPPGVSYNEQFF

size: few
J: TRBJ1-2
D: -
V: TRBV2
DNA: TGTGCCAGCATCATCGCCCAGGGGTACTATGGCTACACCTTC
CDR3: CASIIAQGYYGYTF

size: few
J: TRBJ1-1
D: -
V: TRBV15
DNA: TGTGCCACCAGCAGAGTCGGAGCAATAACTGAAGCTTTCTTT
CDR3: CATSRVGAITEAFF

size: few
J: TRBJ2-5
D: TRBD2
V: TRBV7-9
DNA: TGTGCCAACAGTCCTGGACTAGCGGGGCCAGGGACCCAGTACTTC
CDR3: CANSPGLAGPGTQYF

size: -
J: TRBJ2-7
D: -
V: TRBV7-2
DNA: TGTGCCAGCAGCTCGGAGGGACACCCGACCTACGAGCAGTACTTC
CDR3: CASSSEGHPTYEQYF

size: few
J: TRBJ1-2
D: -
V: TRBV15
DNA: TGTGCCACCACCCCCGGGAGGATTAACTATGGCTACACCTTC
CDR3: CATTPGRINYGYTF

size: few
J: TRBJ2-3
D: -
V: TRBV12-3/TRBV12-4
DNA: TGTGCCAGCAGTTCCGAAGAACCAGCCGGGTCCTCAATCACAGATACGCAGTATTTT
CDR3: CASSSEEPAGSSITDTQYF

size: -
J: TRBJ1-5
D: -
V: TRBV7-9
DNA: TGTGCCAGCAGCTTAGACGTGGGGGGTGGTAATCAGCCCCAGCATTTT
CDR3: CASSLDVGGGNQPQHF

size: -
J: TRBJ2-3
D: -
V: TRBV15
DNA: TGTGCCACCAGCAGCATGGAGAACACAGATACGCAGTATTTT
CDR3: CATSSMENTDTQYF

size: few
J: TRBJ2-5
D: -
V: TRBV24-1
DNA: TGTGCCACCAGTGATCCAATCACGGGTCAAGAGACCCAGTACTTC
CDR3: CATSDPITGQETQYF

size: -
J: TRBJ2-5
D: -
V: TRBV11-2
DNA: TGTGCCAGCAGCATGACTAGTGGAGAGACCCAGTACTTC
CDR3: CASSMTSGETQYF

size: -
J: TRBJ2-4
D: TRBD2
V: TRBV27
DNA: TGTGCCAGCAGTTTATGGACTCCCGGGGACTACGGGCAGTACTTC
CDR3: CASSLWTPGDYGQYF

size: -
J: TRBJ2-7
D: TRBD2
V: TRBV6-2/TRBV6-3
DNA: TGTGCCAGCAGCCTACTAGCGTCGAAGCAGTACTTC
CDR3: CASSLLASKQYF

size: -
J: TRBJ2-3
D: -
V: TRBV5-5
DNA: TGTGCCAGCAGCTTGGAGGTAGGGGAGGCAGATGCGCAGTATTTT
CDR3: CASSLEVGEADAQYF

size: -
J: TRBJ2-7
D: TRBD1
V: TRBV20-1
DNA: TGCAGTGCTAGCCCTGGGACAGGGGACCTAACCTACAATGAGCAGTACTTC
CDR3: CSASPGTGDLTYNEQYF

size: few
J: TRBJ2-3
D: TRBD1
V: TRBV29-1
DNA: TGCAGCCTCAGCTCAGGGGGCGGCACAGATACGCAGTATTTT
CDR3: CSLSSGGGTDTQYF

size: -
J: TRBJ2-1
D: TRBD2
V: TRBV7-9
DNA: TGTGCCAGCAGCTTATTTAGTGGTTGGACTAGCGGGGGCTATGAGCAGTTCTTC
CDR3: CASSLFSGWTSGGYEQFF

size: -
J: TRBJ2-2
D: -
V: TRBV5-1
DNA: TGCGCCAGCAGCTTTGGTGAAGGGATCATCGGGGAGCTGTTTTTT
CDR3: CASSFGEGIIGELFF

size: few
J: TRBJ1-2
D: -
V: TRBV7-9
DNA: TGTGCCAGCAGCTTCCAAGGGTTCAGTGATGGCTACACCTTC
CDR3: CASSFQGFSDGYTF

size: few
J: TRBJ1-5
D: TRBD1
V: TRBV20-1
DNA: TGCAGTGCTGAACAGGGGGCCCGGAATCAGCCCCAGCATTTT
CDR3: CSAEQGARNQPQHF

size: -
J: TRBJ2-5
D: -
V: TRBV4-1
DNA: TGCGCCAGCAGAGGACAGACGCAAGAGACCCAGTACTTC
CDR3: CASRGQTQETQYF

size: few
J: TRBJ2-1
D: -
V: TRBV7-2
DNA: TGTGCCAGCAGCTTAGGATGGGGGCTCCACGACAATGAGCAGTTCTTC
CDR3: CASSLGWGLHDNEQFF

size: -
J: TRBJ1-2
D: -
V: TRBV6-2/TRBV6-3
DNA: TGTGCCAGCAGTACAACAGCGACCTATGGCTACACCTTC
CDR3: CASSTTATYGYTF

size: -
J: TRBJ1-1
D: TRBD1
V: TRBV6-5
DNA: TGTGCCAGCACCGGACCTCAGGGGGCTTGGGACACTGAAGCTTTCTTT
CDR3: CASTGPQGAWDTEAFF

size: -
J: TRBJ1-5
D: TRBD1
V: TRBV29-1
DNA: TGCAGCGTGGTAACGACAGGGGTGGAGGGCAATCAGCCCCAGCATTTT
CDR3: CSVVTTGVEGNQPQHF

size: -
J: TRBJ1-1
D: -
V: TRBV10-3
DNA: TGTGCCATCAGTGCTGGGCCTGTTACTGAAGCTTTCTTT
CDR3: CAISAGPVTEAFF

size: -
J: TRBJ1-5
D: -
V: TRBV20-1
DNA: TGCAGTGCTAGTGATAGGGGGGCCTATAGCAATCAGCCCCAGCATTTT
CDR3: CSASDRGAYSNQPQHF

size: -
J: TRBJ1-2
D: -
V: TRBV11-2
DNA: TGTGCCAGCAGCTTTCCGGATGCGAACTATGGCTACACCTTC
CDR3: CASSFPDANYGYTF

size: few
J: TRBJ2-7
D: -
V: TRBV10-3
DNA: TGTGCCATCAGTGAGCCGGGACGATTGTACGAGCAGTACTTC
CDR3: CAISEPGRLYEQYF

size: -
J: TRBJ2-5
D: TRBD1
V: TRBV14
DNA: TGTGCCAGCAGCCAAGGAGGATACCGCAGGGGGGAGACCCAGTACTTC
CDR3: CASSQGGYRRGETQYF

size: -
J: TRBJ1-2
D: -
V: TRBV4-1
DNA: TGCGCCAGCAGCCAAGTGGGGTTTGGCTACACCTTC
CDR3: CASSQVGFGYTF

size: few
J: TRBJ1-6
D: -
V: TRBV4-3
DNA: TGCGCCAGCAGCCTTTGGATAGGAAGGAATTCACCCCTCCACTTT
CDR3: CASSLWIGRNSPLHF

size: -
J: TRBJ2-1
D: -
V: TRBV29-1
DNA: TGCAGCGTTTTCACTTCGGGGGTTTACGAGCAGTTCTTC
CDR3: CSVFTSGVYEQFF

size: -
J: TRBJ2-2
D: -
V: TRBV13
DNA: TGTGCCAGCAGCTTAGGCCTGGGCCCCACCGGGGAGCTGTTTTTT
CDR3: CASSLGLGPTGELFF

size: -
J: TRBJ2-5
D: -
V: TRBV7-2
DNA: TGTGCCAGCAGCTTAGGACCCCAGGGATGGGAGACCCAGTACTTC
CDR3: CASSLGPQGWETQYF